This TCR beta chain was obtained from a study of CD8 T cells in ankylosing spondylitis. Quantitative 5'-RACE with molecular barcodes was used to make the TCR beta libraries. TCRdb re-called the 5' RACE reads with MiXCR, one entry per CDR3 protein. Of around 35,000 distinct CDR3 sequences in the sample, 11% were seen once. This clonotype was observed at least ten times. This CDR3 has 14 residues. CDR1 and CDR2 (germline): SGHDT, YYEEEE. Trimming shortened V by 0 bases and J by 8 bases, and 11 bases separated the two germline ends. The genes are TRBV5-6 and TRBJ1-4, with TRBD1 as a possible D gene (6 bases). The TCR sequence derives from a male donor with ankylosing spondylitis. Sequencing input: synovial fluid, either unsorted or a sorted T cell fraction (not recorded which). DNA of the CDR3: TGTGCCAGCAGCTTGGAACAGGGAGGAGAAAAACTGTTTTTT. Its protein product is CASSLEQGGEKLFF.